This T cell receptor (beta chain) appears in the sequencing data of a study of shared clonotypes between healthy human individuals (dated by TCRdb to about 2020). Background on the whole study: A couple of women and a few men aged 18 to 49 years were included in the cohort. Leukapheresis yielded between about 0.94 and 8.9 billion PBMCs per donor. The study deeply sequenced blood TCR repertoires of about five healthy adults to estimate repertoire size and the extent of clonotype sharing between individuals. Libraries were prepared and TCR repertoires were sequenced by different laboratories using diverse techniques, in order to increase sequencing depth and limit assay-specific biases. For each donor, CD4 naive and CD4 memory were each given three plates, CD8 naive was given two plates, and CD8 memory was given one plate.

Using the deep immunoSEQ assay, multiplex PCR amplified TCR CDR3 regions from genomic DNA. Extracted genomic DNA from each cell subset was spread evenly across all wells of several immunoSEQ 96-well plates, with each plate serving as a replicate. For sorted subsets, approximately 200 ng of genomic DNA, equivalent to 25,000 to 35,000 T cell genomes, went into each replicate PCR. The purified libraries were quantified using a Qubit 3.0 fluorometer, sized with a Bioanalyzer 2100, and then quantified again using the KAPA Library Quantification kit. A separate single-read 150-cycle Illumina NextSeq 550 flow cell was used to sequence each immunoSEQ 96-well plate. For the original study's pipeline: Because only junctional sequences without quality scores were contained in the immunoSEQ output, filtering matching that applied to full-length reads could not be performed. To assign V/J genes and CDR3, sequences were annotated using PyIR, a Python wrapper for IgBLAST v1.9, with IMGT germline references. Reads were removed for weak V/J assignments (E-value above 1e-6), missing CDR3, stop codons, out-of-frame junctions, or ambiguous translated residues. A V3J clonotype was defined by an identical inferred V gene, J gene, and CDR3 amino acid sequence. To compute the percentage overlap between repertoires, the number of shared unique clonotypes was divided by the size of the smaller repertoire. RTK rarefaction, the Chao1 estimator, and Recon v2.1 estimates of unobserved clonotypes were used to assess repertoire richness. Generation probabilities were computed with OLGA for all TCRbeta clonotypes obtained by the gDNA method from several donors. The clones in this table, taken by TCRdb from immuneACCESS, are in-frame only. Not every clone is retained; where verified, under half of the shortfall comes from an unresolved V gene, and the cause of the rest is unknown. V, J and clone size are those of that table, while D and trimming were read from the DNA. For this sample there are roughly 850,000 clones; around 96% appear just once. In total, the top ten clones hold about 0.22% of the sample.

Comment on this clone: No cognate antigen has been identified for it. There are no base qualities to consult, and no much larger clone falls within one base.

Relative to germline, V is 0 bases shorter and J is 0 bases shorter, with 11 bases between their ends. According to the germline V gene (reference sequence), CDR1 reads WNHNN and CDR2 reads SYGVQD. The CDR3 numbers 16 residues from cysteine through phenylalanine. The DNA shown is the 48-base CDR3, in frame from base 1. For the CD8 naive samples, CD45RO-negative cells were positively selected for CCR7, yielding a CD45RA+CCR7+ population from which TemRA cells were excluded. The donors were healthy, HIV-negative adults who had no recently reported acute infections or vaccinations. Every donor was a Caucasian adult living in Nashville, Tennessee, USA. Blood was obtained by leukapheresis, after which PBMCs were separated by Ficoll-Histopaque density gradient centrifugation and cryopreserved in liquid nitrogen vapor phase. Analytical flow cytometry was used to check the purity and quantity of every magnetically sorted T cell population. Each sorted fraction had its genomic DNA isolated and then quantified by UV absorbance on a Nanodrop 2000c.

Study-level results and caveats: Pairwise subsampling led to the expectation that sequencing depth would affect the degree of clonotype sharing among donors. Higher generation probabilities were observed for clonotypes shared by all four sorted-subset donors than for non-shared clonotypes. Naive subsets generally had larger estimated clonotype richness than memory subsets. Only blood was sampled, and tissue TCR repertoires likely differ from those in blood. Incomplete sequencing was indicated by rarefaction of sorted-subset datasets, despite the large sequencing depth. Because the study included only a small number of donors, the genetic and exposure-history diversity represented was limited. Sharing across several donors was observed for about 5% of naive CD4, 3% to 3.5% of naive CD8, 2% to 2.5% of memory CD4, and about 0.39% of memory CD8 clonotypes.

The rearrangement combines TRBV10-1 with TRBJ2-5; TRBD1 could be the D gene, as 5 bases match. The sample taken for sequencing was naive CD8+ T cells sorted from blood. What the cell subset or site label conveys for this sample: CD45RA+CCR7+. This clonotype was sampled from a man aged 25 to 40 in good health. The nucleotide sequence is given as TGCGCCAGCAGTGAGTCGGGGCTAGGTAACCAAGAGACCCAGTACTTC. Protein translation: CASSESGLGNQETQYF.